This TCR beta chain emerged from a study of radiotherapy plus CTLA-4 blockade in lung cancer. Study-level background: For around 18% of patients, objective responses occurred, and around 31% had disease control.

Lung cancer patients with chemo-refractory metastatic non-small-cell disease were given focal radiation plus CTLA-4 blockade with ipilimumab. On this clone: What it binds is unknown.

Using immunoSEQ multiplex PCR, the repertoire was profiled, and TCRdb retains in-frame clones only, with some absent. The table has tens of thousands of clones, roughly 70% seen once. Findings and caveats of the study: Response, reportedly, was best predicted by interferon-beta along with early blood T cell clone dynamics. Clones of tumor-derived TCRs expanded in blood after radiotherapy plus ipilimumab.

The CDR3 has 13 amino acids. J lost 4 bases, V lost 3 bases, and 0 bases had no gene match. Germline values: CDR1 SEHNR, CDR2 FQNEAQ (reference sequence). Sequenced here: peripheral blood, sampled from a patient treated with radiotherapy plus ipilimumab. The receptor comes from a human donor with non-small cell lung cancer who had stable disease on radiotherapy plus ipilimumab. The rearrangement joins TRBV7-9 to TRBJ2-5, with 9 bases that match TRBD1. For the CDR3, the DNA is TGTGCCAGCAGCTTGGGACAGGGAGAGACCCAGTACTTC. Its protein is CASSLGQGETQYF.